These 26 T cell receptor beta chains were sequenced from one sample in a study of blood T cell repertoires in COVID-19 (TCRdb year 2020). The method behind the library was the immunoSEQ multiplex PCR assay. In its TCRdb copy, this immuneACCESS table keeps in-frame sequences only and misses some clones. Where compared with another copy, unresolved V genes explain less than half of these, and the others have no known cause. The table for this sample lists some 300,000 clones; roughly 90% of them were counted only once. The top ten hold approximately 4.1% of the sample. The sample consisted of PBMCs or T cells enriched from blood (not recorded which). Receptor source: a woman aged 25-40 years who had been exposed to COVID-19.

With regard to this clone: Other DNA variants within this sample encode the same CDR3. V is TRBV18 and J is TRBJ1-2; possibly TRBD1 for D (6 bases). V was pared by 3 bases and J by 2 bases, with 7 bases between. The CDR3 length is 13 residues. Germline values: CDR1 KGHSH, CDR2 LQKENI. The CDR3 protein is CASSPDRNYGYTF. The CDR3 bases are TGTGCCAGCTCACCCGACAGGAACTATGGCTACACCTTC.

The rearrangement uses TRBV7-8 and TRBJ2-3; 8 bases line up with TRBD1. V shed 3 bases, J shed 1 base, and the junction held 6 bases outside the gene matches. This CDR3 has 16 residues. The V gene's germline CDR1 is SGHVS and CDR2 FQNEAQ. The CDR3 nucleotides are TGTGCCAGCAGCTTCCCGACAGGGGCCGGCACAGATACGCAGTATTTT. It codes for CASSFPTGAGTDTQYF.

The V and J genes are TRBV15 and TRBJ1-6; 7 bases are a match to TRBD1. The CDR3 is 16 residues long. Germline CDR1 LNHNV, CDR2 YYDKDF (reference sequence). Losses at the gene ends were 0 bases for V and 7 bases for J; bases not matched to a gene: 6. In nucleotides, the CDR3 is TGTGCCACCAGCAGAGATCCAGGGGGAGTGAATTCACCCCTCCACTTT. This codes for CATSRDPGGVNSPLHF.

This rearrangement joins TRBV6-5 to TRBJ1-1; no firm D call. The V gene lost 6 bases and the J gene lost 11 bases, with 13 bases spanning the gap. This CDR3 is 11 amino acids long. Looked up from germline, CDR1 is MNHEY and CDR2 is SVGAGI. The CDR3 loop is CASSHSVRAFF. The CDR3 nucleotides read TGTGCCAGCAGCCACTCTGTCCGCGCTTTCTTT.

In its sample, this clone was seen once. The chain joins TRBV7-2 to TRBJ2-3; D gene ambiguous. The germline gives CDR1 SGHTA, CDR2 FQGNSA. The CDR3 is made up of 15 amino acids. V was cut by 5 bases and J by 6 bases, with 18 bases left in between. CDR3 residues: CASSPFTRIRDTQYF. The CDR3 coding sequence is TGTGCCAGCAGCCCCTTCACGCGGATTAGGGATACGCAGTATTTT.

This sequence joins TRBV7-9 and TRBJ1-1, with D possibly TRBD1 on 5 matching bases. The ends were cut back, 1 base at V and 3 bases at J, with 12 bases in the middle. The V gene's germline CDR1 is SEHNR and CDR2 FQNEAQ (reference sequence). The CDR3 loop spans 15 amino acids. Here the CDR3 DNA reads TGTGCCAGCAGCTTAGGTCGGACAATCTACACTGAAGCTTTCTTT. This gives the protein CASSLGRTIYTEAFF.

This clone was detected only once. The rearrangement uses TRBV2 and TRBJ1-1; D is ambiguous. Trimming removed 1 base at V and 11 bases at J, with 11 bases between. Looked up from germline, CDR1 is SNHLY and CDR2 is FYNNEI. This CDR3 comprises 12 residues. In DNA form, the CDR3 reads TGTGCCAGCAGTGAAGAGGCTAGGCTGGCTTTCTTT. It codes for CASSEEARLAFF.

This chain connects TRBV7-3 to TRBJ2-1, with a weak D call TRBD1 (6 bases). Germline V gives CDR1 SGHTA, CDR2 FQGTGA. The CDR3 is 11 residues long. V lost 5 bases, J lost 9 bases, and 8 bases lay in between. CDR3 residues: CASSVGGEQFF. The CDR3 region has the DNA TGTGCCAGCAGCGTAGGGGGTGAGCAGTTCTTC.

V and J are TRBV11-2 and TRBJ2-1; the match to TRBD1 covers 9 bases. The CDR3 spans 17 residues. V was pared by 3 bases and J by 4 bases, with 10 bases of the junction left unmatched. CDR1 and CDR2 from the germline V gene are SGHAT and FQNNGV. The CDR3 is CASSFTVTGGAYNEQFF. The DNA of the CDR3 is TGTGCCAGCAGCTTCACCGTCACAGGGGGCGCATACAATGAGCAGTTCTTC.

The CDR3: CASSQSQGLNTEAFF. The CDR3, as DNA: TGCGCCAGCAGCCAATCACAGGGCCTGAACACTGAAGCTTTCTTT. The chain carries TRBV4-1 and TRBJ1-1, with a possible D match to TRBD1 (6 bases). Trimming took 2 bases from V and 0 from J, leaving 10 bases between them. The CDR3 length is 15 residues. In germline, CDR1 is MGHRA, CDR2 YSYEKL.

This chain joins TRBV3-1 (or the pseudogene TRBV3-2) and TRBJ1-1; no clear D gene. V was clipped by 2 bases and J by 1 base, with 11 bases between them. Looked up from germline, CDR1 is LGHDT and CDR2 is YNNKEL (reference sequence). This CDR3 contains 15 residues. The CDR3: CASSQSSRGNTEAFF. The CDR3 nucleotides are TGTGCCAGCAGCCAATCCAGTAGAGGGAACACTGAAGCTTTCTTT.

CDR3 in amino acids: CASSILRGDSPLHF. DNA of the CDR3: TGTGCCAGCAGTATCCTCAGGGGGGATTCACCCCTCCACTTT. The chain is built from TRBV13 and TRBJ1-6, with TRBD1 matching 7 bases. V shed 6 bases and J 8 bases; nucleotides not matched to a gene: 7. Germline-derived CDR1 and CDR2 are PRHDT and FYEKMQ (reference sequence). The CDR3 covers 14 residues.

The chain links TRBV9 to TRBJ1-6, with D possibly being TRBD1 (6 bases). Germline V gene sequence: CDR1 SGDLS, CDR2 YYNGEE. V was trimmed by 0 bases and J by 4 bases, leaving 20 bases between them. The CDR3 covers 19 residues. In DNA, the CDR3 is TGTGCCAGCAGCGTAGCCCCCGACAGGTTGGCTCTTTATAATTCACCCCTCCACTTT. Residues: CASSVAPDRLALYNSPLHF.

The chain combines TRBV25-1 with TRBJ2-1; TRBD1 might be the D (6 bases). Germline V gives CDR1 MGHDK, CDR2 SYGVNS. Trimming took 3 bases from V and 4 from J, leaving 13 bases between them. This CDR3 contains 15 residues. The CDR3 DNA reads as TGTGCCAGCAGTGACGGGTGGGACACTTACAATGAGCAGTTCTTC. Protein: CASSDGWDTYNEQFF.

The chain links TRBV5-1 to TRBJ2-7; 7 nucleotides match TRBD1. CDR1 is SGHRS and CDR2 is YFSETQ in the germline V gene. This CDR3 is 16 amino acids long. With 0 bases clipped from V and 6 bases from J, the junction kept 12 bases outside the gene matches. Here the CDR3 DNA reads TGCGCCAGCAGCTTGGCCTCCCCCGGGACAGCCGTCGAGCAGTACTTC. This gives the protein CASSLASPGTAVEQYF.

The rearrangement joins TRBV5-5 to TRBJ1-1, with 9 bases that match TRBD1. CDR3 size: 16 residues. V lost 3 bases to trimming and J lost 5 bases; unmatched junction nucleotides: 11. In germline, CDR1 is SGHKS, CDR2 YYEKEE (reference sequence). The CDR3 DNA sequence: TGTGCCAGCAGCTGGATGGGGGGACAGGGAAGTACTGAAGCTTTCTTT. Translated: CASSWMGGQGSTEAFF.

CDR3 sequence reads: CASSLALQDNYGYTF. DNA of the CDR3: TGTGCCAGCAGCTTGGCCTTACAGGACAACTATGGCTACACCTTC. The V and J genes are TRBV5-8 and TRBJ1-2; TRBD1 might be the D (5 bases). CDR1 and CDR2 from the germline V gene are SGHTS and YDEGEE. V lost 0 bases and J lost 2, with 11 bases in between. The CDR3 totals 15 residues.

The chain carries TRBV4-3 and TRBJ1-1, with D unresolved. The CDR3 has 15 residues. Deletions cut 0 bases from V and 4 bases from J, with 12 bases between. Germline CDR1 and CDR2: LGHNA and YSLEER. CDR3 sequence: CASSQDIVRATEAFF. CDR3 DNA: TGCGCCAGCAGCCAAGATATCGTTCGCGCCACTGAAGCTTTCTTT.

The CDR3 loop reads CASSLGPDQPQHF. The CDR3, as DNA: TGTGCCAGCAGCTTAGGCCCAGATCAGCCCCAGCATTTT. This chain joins TRBV7-9 and TRBJ1-5; no definite D call. This CDR3 spans 13 amino acids. Germline V gives CDR1 SEHNR, CDR2 FQNEAQ (reference sequence). The ends were cut back, 1 base at V and 5 bases at J, with 6 bases in the middle.

The CDR3 sequence is CATSESRGQGNTGELFF. DNA of the CDR3: TGTGCCACCAGTGAAAGCAGGGGACAGGGAAACACCGGGGAGCTGTTTTTT. The rearrangement links TRBV24-1 to TRBJ2-2, with 9 positions matching TRBD1. Germline CDR1 KGHDR, CDR2 SFDVKD. Trimming at V came to 4 bases and at J to 2 bases, leaving 7 bases not matched to a gene. The CDR3 covers 17 residues.

The chain uses TRBV27 and TRBJ2-1, with 10 positions matching TRBD2. This CDR3 region has 14 residues. The ends lost 4 bases at V and 4 bases at J; junction bases unmatched: 1. Germline V gene data show CDR1 as MNHEY and CDR2 as SMNVEV (reference sequence). The CDR3, as DNA: TGTGCCAGCAGTTGGACTAGCGGTTACAATGAGCAGTTCTTC. This translates into CASSWTSGYNEQFF.

This rearrangement joins TRBV9 to TRBJ1-2; 9 bases line up with TRBD1. With 3 bases clipped from V and 8 bases from J, the junction kept 8 bases outside the gene matches. Germline CDR1 and CDR2: SGDLS and YYNGEE. The CDR3 sequence is 14 residues long. CDR3 in amino acids: CASSGTTGGRGYTF. The DNA of the CDR3 is TGTGCCAGCAGCGGGACGACAGGGGGTAGGGGCTACACCTTC.

The genes are TRBV6-6 and TRBJ1-2; D is possibly TRBD1 (6 bases). CDR1 is MNHNY, CDR2 SVGAGI, per germline (reference sequence). The CDR3 has 14 residues. The germline V and J ends were trimmed by 8 bases and 4 bases, with 17 bases remaining between them. The CDR3 nucleotides read TGTGCCAGCGCAACGGGGGGCAGTTTCTATGGCTACACCTTC. This encodes CASATGGSFYGYTF.

A word on this clone: The same CDR3 arises from other DNA sequences in this sample as well. The rearrangement joins TRBV6-5 to TRBJ1-5, with TRBD1 as a possible D gene (5 bases). The V end was cut by 0 bases, the J end by 1 base, with 7 bases between. The CDR3 is 15 amino acids. Germline lookup yields CDR1 MNHEY and CDR2 SVGAGI. DNA for the CDR3: TGTGCCAGCAGTTACTCGGGGGGAAGCAATCAGCCCCAGCATTTT. It encodes CASSYSGGSNQPQHF.

The V gene is TRBV12-3 or TRBV12-4, the J gene TRBJ1-2; a possible D gene is TRBD1 (5 bases). V lost 9 bases to trimming and J lost 4 bases, with 12 bases between them. CDR3 length: 12 residues. The CDR3 coding sequence is TGTGCCAGTTGGGGGGACTTCTATGGCTACACCTTC. It specifies CASWGDFYGYTF.

The CDR3, as DNA: TGTGCCAGCAGCTTGGCAAATCAGCCCCAGCATTTT. It encodes CASSLANQPQHF. V and J are TRBV5-8 and TRBJ1-5; D call uncertain. Trimming cost V 0 bases and J 4 bases, with 2 bases left between them. CDR1 SGHTS and CDR2 YDEGEE come from the germline V gene. This CDR3 comprises 12 residues. The full variable domain, rest sourced from reference TRBV5-8 and TRBJ1-5, is EAGVTQSPTHLIKTRGQQATLRCSPISGHTSVYWYQQALGLGLQFLLWYDEGEERNRGNFPPRFSGRQFPNYSSELNVNALELEDSALYLCASSLANQPQHFGDGTRLSIL.